This T cell receptor beta chain was recorded in a study of T-cell reconstitution after alpha-beta-depleted transplantation in children. Study-wide points: Fresh T-cell production supplied most of the T-cell counts and diversity seen one year after transplant.

TCRbeta library construction was performed incorporating unique molecular identifiers. TCRdb re-called the PCR reads through MiXCR, storing one row per CDR3 protein. Here the sample spans approximately 490,000 distinct CDR3 sequences, 10% being singletons. This clonotype was observed many times. Its antigen remains unidentified. This CDR3 contains 13 residues. V was clipped by 3 bases and J by 5 bases, with 11 bases between them. The germline CDR1 and CDR2 sequences are MNHEY and SMNVEV (reference sequence). This chain joins TRBV27 and TRBJ2-7; weak D call: TRBD1 (5 bases). This clonotype was obtained from a child under 10 years old with inherited bone marrow failure, due to receive a stem cell transplant. The specimen was PBMCs, collected before TCRalphabeta/CD19-depleted stem cell transplant. CDR3 region: CASSFRQTHEQYF. Here the CDR3 DNA reads TGTGCCAGCAGTTTTCGACAGACCCACGAGCAGTACTTC.